This TCR beta chain was recorded in a study of STAT5B mutations in CD4+ large granular lymphocyte leukemia. Deletions cut 1 base from V and 0 bases from J, with 2 bases between. The CDR3 loop spans 13 amino acids. Germline values: CDR1 MNHNS, CDR2 SASEGT. This table comes from immunoSEQ multiplex PCR, and its TCRdb copy is limited to in-frame clones, with some not included. The sample holds 20,000 to 25,000 clones, roughly 78% seen once. This TCR was sampled from a human donor in good health. Sequenced input: CD4+ T cells from blood buffy coats. V gene TRBV6-1 combines with J gene TRBJ2-3; no firm D call. CDR3 sequence: CASSEGSTDTQYF. The CDR3 DNA is TGTGCCAGCAGTGAAGGAAGCACAGATACGCAGTATTTT.